This TCR beta chain was sequenced for a study of T cell clonality in common variable immunodeficiency. Germline trimming cut 8 bases from V and 4 bases from J; bases unmatched to any gene: 11. The CDR3 totals 15 residues. CDR1 is GTSNPN and CDR2 is SVGIG in the germline V gene (reference sequence). Profiling relied on immunoSEQ multiplex PCR, and the TCRdb table lists in-frame clones only, not all of them. Listed for the sample are fewer than 12,000 clones, none seen a single time. This clone was recorded a few times. Its target is not known. Read data end 3 residues before the CDR3 end; the end is taken from the germline J gene. No CVID subject was ill or on immunomodulatory drugs when sampled. Study findings and constraints: Reportedly, TCR beta sequences from common variable immunodeficiency showed fewer deletions and N-nucleotide insertions.

Sequences were obtained from peripheral blood mononuclear cells. This TCR was sampled from a human donor with common variable immunodeficiency. The chain links TRBV30 to TRBJ2-3; TRBD2 aligns across 11 bases. CDR3 bases read: TGTGCCGGCGAGCTAGCGGGAGGTTCAGCAGATACG. Its protein is CAGELAGGSADT. The full CDR3 reads CAGELAGGSADTQYF.